The sample holds a few counts of the clone carrying this T cell receptor (beta chain). The sample originates from a study of CD8+CD57+ T cells in acquired aplastic anemia. Genomic DNA, serving as template, underwent TCR beta VDJ and CDR3 profiling. Each CDR3 protein is one row after TCRdb ran MiXCR on the reads. The sample has 150,000 to 200,000 distinct CDR3 sequences; 55% to 70% are singletons. Germline CDR1 and CDR2: LNHNV and YYDKDF (reference sequence). The CDR3 consists of 15 residues. Trimming cost V 1 base and J 0 bases, with 7 bases left between them. This receptor was obtained from a human donor with severe aplastic anemia or a healthy control (not recorded which). Sequenced: sorted CD4+, CD8+, or CD8+CD57+ T cells (not recorded which) from PBMCs. The V call is TRBV15, the J call TRBJ2-1, with D hard to call. In DNA form, the CDR3 reads TGTGCCACCAGCAGAGCAGGAAGCTCCTACAATGAGCAGTTCTTC. Translation: CATSRAGSSYNEQFF.